The clone carrying this T cell receptor beta chain showed up many times. The antigen remains undetermined. This specimen belongs to a study of early T cells in non-severe SARS-CoV-2 infection. Study-level information: Sequencing of unsorted whole blood was done on bulk RNA, leaving chains unpaired. Regarding the study as a whole: Lookups in VDJdb leaned toward anti-spike CD8 responses and missed private and CD4 specificities.

The germline CDR1 and CDR2 sequences are SGHTA and FQGNSA. V dropped 3 bases and J dropped 3 bases, with 3 bases sitting between them. This CDR3 has 11 amino acids. MiXCR, run by TCRdb on the 5' RACE reads, gives a single entry per CDR3 protein. The sample has around 77,000 distinct CDR3 sequences; around 12% are singletons. Sample: whole blood, taken at baseline. This TCR derives from an adult who was a healthcare worker with PCR-confirmed SARS-CoV-2 infection or an uninfected control (not recorded which). The donor label of this sample is uncertain. This chain links TRBV7-2 with TRBJ2-7; D uncertain. The CDR3 coding sequence is TGTGCCAGCAGCTTCTACTACGAGCAGTACTTC. Translated: CASSFYYEQYF.